This T cell receptor (beta chain) was sequenced in a study of blood T cell repertoires in COVID-19. For the study at large: Whether acute or convalescent, the COVID-19 samples came from the United States, Italy and Spain. PBMCs, B-cell-depleted T cells, or T cells were the source of the cDNA or gDNA that made up the material.

The study drew participants aged about 18 to 95 years from about two dozen US areas. This clone has just a few counts. Original processing methods: Researchers report that nucleated cell counts were estimated from reference gene primer amplification. Method: immunoSEQ multiplex PCR; TCRdb's copy keeps in-frame clones and lacks some. The DNA was the basis for D and trimming; V, J and clone size are from that table. The sample records about 230,000 clones, 70% to 90% being singletons. Trimming shortened V by 8 bases and J by 6 bases, and 13 bases separated the two germline ends. The germline CDR1 and CDR2 sequences are SNHLY and FYNNEI. The CDR3 covers 12 residues.

Sequencing used PBMCs or T cells enriched from blood (not recorded which). The sequence came from a woman between 35 and 50 years old with acute COVID-19. This chain links TRBV2 with TRBJ1-2; maybe TRBD1 (6 bases). In DNA, the CDR3 is TGTGCCAGCGGGGAGTACAGGGATGGCTACACCTTC. Protein product: CASGEYRDGYTF.